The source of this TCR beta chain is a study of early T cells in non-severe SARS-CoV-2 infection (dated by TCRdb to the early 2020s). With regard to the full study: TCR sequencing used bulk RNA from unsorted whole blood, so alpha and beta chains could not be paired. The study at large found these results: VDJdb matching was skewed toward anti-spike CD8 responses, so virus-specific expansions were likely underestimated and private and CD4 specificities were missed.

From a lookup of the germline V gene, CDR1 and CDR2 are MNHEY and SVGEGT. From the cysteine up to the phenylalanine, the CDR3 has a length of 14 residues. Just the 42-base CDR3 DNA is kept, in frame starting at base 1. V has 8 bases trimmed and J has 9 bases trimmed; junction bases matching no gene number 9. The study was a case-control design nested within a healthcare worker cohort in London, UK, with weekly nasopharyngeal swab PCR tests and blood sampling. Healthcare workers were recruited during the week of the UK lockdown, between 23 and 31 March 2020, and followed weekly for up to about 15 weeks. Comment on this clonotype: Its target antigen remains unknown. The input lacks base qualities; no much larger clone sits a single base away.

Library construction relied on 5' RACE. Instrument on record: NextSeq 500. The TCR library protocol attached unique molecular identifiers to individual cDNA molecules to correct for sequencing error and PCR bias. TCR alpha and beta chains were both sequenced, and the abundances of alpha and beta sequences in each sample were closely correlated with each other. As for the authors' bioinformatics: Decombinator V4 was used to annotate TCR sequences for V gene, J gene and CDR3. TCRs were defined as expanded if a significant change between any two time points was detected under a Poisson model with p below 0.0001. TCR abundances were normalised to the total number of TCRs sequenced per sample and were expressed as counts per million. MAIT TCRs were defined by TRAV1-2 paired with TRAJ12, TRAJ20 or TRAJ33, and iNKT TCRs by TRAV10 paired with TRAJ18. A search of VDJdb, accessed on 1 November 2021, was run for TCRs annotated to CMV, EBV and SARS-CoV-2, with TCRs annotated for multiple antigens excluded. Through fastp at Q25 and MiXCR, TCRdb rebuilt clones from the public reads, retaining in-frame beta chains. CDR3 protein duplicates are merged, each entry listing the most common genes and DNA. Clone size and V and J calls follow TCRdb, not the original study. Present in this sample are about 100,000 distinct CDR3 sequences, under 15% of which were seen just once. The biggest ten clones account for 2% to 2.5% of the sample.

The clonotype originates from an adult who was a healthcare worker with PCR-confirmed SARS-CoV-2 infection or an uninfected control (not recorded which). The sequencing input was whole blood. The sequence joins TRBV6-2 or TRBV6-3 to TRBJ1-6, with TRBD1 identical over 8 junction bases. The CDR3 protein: CASRMDRVPSPLHF. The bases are TGTGCCAGCCGCATGGACAGGGTGCCTTCACCCCTCCACTTT.